There are many counts of the clone carrying this T cell receptor (beta chain). This entry is derived from a study of T cells in Graves' hyperthyroidism and ophthalmopathy. Amplification of TCR beta CDR3 regions was performed using RNA transcripts as template. The HTBI primer set drove a first-round RT-PCR of the TCR CDR3. A single record per CDR3 protein comes from TCRdb applying MiXCR to the multiplex PCR reads. The sample includes hundreds of thousands of distinct CDR3 sequences, 15% to 18% seen only once; the top ten take 11% to 15%. The sequence came from a woman younger than 35 with Graves' hyperthyroidism. The sequenced material came from blood.

DNA of the CDR3: TGTGCCAGCAGTTTGTCCGGGCAGGGTGGCTACACCTTC. As protein: CASSLSGQGGYTF. The chain is built from TRBV27 and TRBJ1-2; D might be TRBD1 (5 bases). V was shortened by 3 bases and J by 7 bases, with 12 bases between the two germline ends. The germline V gene encodes CDR1 MNHEY and CDR2 SMNVEV (reference sequence). There are 13 residues in the CDR3.